This T cell receptor beta chain was documented in a study of CD8 T cells in Susac syndrome (dated by TCRdb to between 2017 and 2020). In terms of the full investigation: Repertoire sequencing was used to test whether CD8+ T cell activation and differentiation in Susac syndrome was antigen driven. The clonality of the CD8+ T cell repertoire was compared across 12 healthy donors, 14 Susac syndrome patients and around 16 multiple sclerosis patients. What the authors observed across the whole study: The number of individuals in the TCR sequencing and HLA analysis was recognized as being relatively small.

RNA was extracted using the RNeasy kit, and roughly 0.5 to 1 ug of the RNA was reverse transcribed with random hexamers. The immunoSEQ multiplex PCR assay, covering 54 Vbeta and 13 Jbeta segments, was used to amplify TCR beta CDR3 regions. To correct PCR amplification bias, a synthetic template baseline was used for both primer optimization and computational correction. The original methods were these. Only productive sequences were kept, with reads annotated to V, D and J genes according to IMGT and analyzed in immunoSEQ Analyzer. Clonality was calculated as one minus the Shannon entropy normalized by log2 of the number of productive unique sequences. For each patient and control, public and private clones were evaluated within the 100 most prevalent clones. Clones were defined as Susac-specific if absent from the healthy and MS cohorts, from roughly 1,100 published viral clones and from other ImmuneACCESS disease sequences. TCRdb passed the public sequencing reads through fastp at Q25 and MiXCR, retaining productive beta sequences. Rows are unified per CDR3 protein, each entry keeping the most common DNA and genes. TCRdb, rather than the study authors, made the V and J calls. For this sample the table gives around 59,000 distinct CDR3 sequences, of which roughly nine tenths were detected only once. The top ten hold approximately 0.18% of the sample.

CDR1 and CDR2, per the germline V gene, are MNHNS and SASEGT. The CDR3 has 15 amino acids, counting the end cysteine and phenylalanine. Only the CDR3 part of the read is kept: 45 bases, read in frame from the first base. The V end loses 7 bases and the J end loses 5 bases, and a stretch of 20 bases separates them. Peripheral blood CD8+ and CD4+ T cells from healthy donors, Susac syndrome patients and multiple sclerosis patients were profiled by high-throughput TCR beta sequencing. Healthy donors were included as age- and sex-matched controls. Bulk CD8+ and CD4+ T cells were purified by magnetic negative isolation, while CD8+ TEMRA cells were enriched using FACS. Blood was collected in EDTA tubes and processed within 24 hours, with PBMCs isolated through density gradient centrifugation. PBMCs destined for TCR sequencing were cryopreserved in liquid nitrogen and later thawed in a 37 °C water bath. Purity of sorted or isolated CD4+, CD8+ and CD8+ TEMRA cells was at least 90%.

On this clonotype: Which antigen it targets is not known. One base away there is no much larger clone; base qualities are not given.

Rearrangement joined TRBV6-1 to TRBJ2-5, and perhaps TRBD2 as D gene, on 7 matching bases. The sequencing input was CD8+ T cells from PBMCs. The TCR sequence derives from a human donor in good health. The bases are TGTGCCAGCACGGGGCGGGGGAGGGGGGGGGAGACCCAGTACTTC. It encodes CASTGRGRGGETQYF.